A selection of T cell receptor beta chains follows, all from one sample in a study of chemoradiotherapy in HPV16-positive cancers. Libraries were prepared by immunoSEQ multiplex PCR; TCRdb keeps only in-frame clonotypes and omits some of them. The data hold about a thousand clones, with over 65% observed a single time. Sequenced material: tumor tissue, taken from a patient who underwent chemoradiotherapy. Source of these receptors: a human donor with HPV-associated anogenital cancer. Both conserved end residues are part of each CDR3. D genes are given only for firm matches. Clone size is stated in some rows and not others, as once, few, many or a class when expanded.

CASSSQLRGAEEQFF TGTGCCAGCAGCTCCCAGTTGAGGGGGGCAGAGGAGCAGTTCTTC - - TRBJ2-1 TRBV11-2
CASSSSGEGTEAFF TGTGCCAGCAGTTCCTCGGGGGAGGGGACTGAAGCTTTCTTT - few TRBJ1-1 TRBV6-4
CASSDRDNNEQFF TGTGCCAGCAGCGACCGTGACAACAATGAGCAGTTCTTC - - TRBJ2-1 TRBV6-4
CASSPERGGSTEAFF TGTGCCAGCAGTCCTGAGAGGGGAGGTAGCACTGAAGCTTTCTTT - - TRBJ1-1 TRBV2
CASAGVSYNEQFF TGTGCCTCAGCGGGGGTGTCCTACAATGAGCAGTTCTTC TRBD2 once TRBJ2-1 TRBV15
CASSLSYWGGGTDTQYF TGCGCCAGCAGCTTGTCCTATTGGGGTGGTGGCACAGATACGCAGTATTTT - - TRBJ2-3 TRBV5-1
CASSLAGAGANVLTF TGTGCCAGCAGCTTAGCGGGAGCTGGGGCCAACGTCCTGACTTTC TRBD2 few TRBJ2-6 TRBV7-3
CASSPGGAGTGELFF TGTGCCAGCAGCCCCGGGGGGGCGGGCACCGGGGAGCTGTTTTTT TRBD2 - TRBJ2-2 TRBV9
CATSRDTRGNSPLHF TGTGCCACCAGCAGAGATACCAGGGGGAATTCACCCCTCCACTTT TRBD1 once TRBJ1-6 TRBV15
CASSNPGRGGQYF TGTGCCAGCAGCAACCCGGGCCGTGGGGGGCAGTACTTC - few TRBJ2-7 TRBV7-2
CASGLLSGGSYEQYF TGTGCCAGCGGGTTACTTAGCGGGGGCTCCTACGAGCAGTACTTC TRBD2 - TRBJ2-7 TRBV6-1
CASSYSTGAGNSPLHF TGTGCCAGCAGTTACTCCACGGGGGCTGGCAATTCACCCCTCCACTTT - - TRBJ1-6 TRBV6-5
CASSPQQGGTTQYF TGTGCCAGCAGCCCCCAGCAGGGGGGTACTACGCAGTATTTT - - TRBJ2-3 TRBV5-4
CASSDPGEETQYF TGCGCCAGCAGTGACCCGGGGGAAGAGACCCAGTACTTC - once TRBJ2-5 TRBV10-1
CASSYMTGSSYEQYF TGTGCCAGCAGTTACATGACAGGGAGCTCCTACGAGCAGTACTTC TRBD1 - TRBJ2-7 TRBV6-5
CASSLGQGQETQYF TGCGCCAGCAGCTTGGGGCAGGGCCAAGAGACCCAGTACTTC - - TRBJ2-5 TRBV5-1
CASSETSGSYNEQFF TGTGCCAGCAGTGAGACTAGCGGCTCCTACAATGAGCAGTTCTTC TRBD2 - TRBJ2-1 TRBV6-1
CSAEEGNMNTEAFF TGCAGCGCCGAGGAGGGGAACATGAACACTGAAGCTTTCTTT - - TRBJ1-1 TRBV29-1
CASSSRRDQPQHF TGTGCCAGCAGTTCCCGGCGGGATCAGCCCCAGCATTTT - - TRBJ1-5 TRBV27
CAWRLAGHVTDTQYF TGTGCCTGGAGACTAGCGGGCCATGTCACAGATACGCAGTATTTT TRBD2 - TRBJ2-3 TRBV30
CASSLNGANTGELFF TGTGCCAGCAGCTTAAACGGGGCGAACACCGGGGAGCTGTTTTTT - - TRBJ2-2 TRBV13
CASSGRTGEGIQFF TGCGCCAGCAGTGGGAGGACAGGGGAGGGAATCCAGTTCTTC TRBD1 - TRBJ2-1 TRBV10-1
CASSGGDAIIGYTF TGCGCCAGCAGCGGGGGGGACGCAATTATTGGCTACACCTTC - - TRBJ1-2 TRBV5-1
CASSQGGPGGELFF TGCGCCAGCAGCCAAGGAGGGCCGGGCGGGGAGCTGTTTTTT - once TRBJ2-2 TRBV5-1
CASSPGPPALRGTQYF TGTGCCAGCTCACCAGGTCCTCCAGCGTTGAGGGGGACCCAGTACTTC - - TRBJ2-5 TRBV18
CASSLGASNEQFF TGTGCCAGCAGCTTAGGGGCCAGCAATGAGCAGTTCTTC - - TRBJ2-1 TRBV7-2
CASTPKYEQYF TGTGCCAGCACTCCCAAGTACGAGCAGTACTTC - few TRBJ2-7 TRBV2
CSVAWTGVGGTDTQYF TGCAGCGTTGCATGGACGGGAGTGGGTGGAACAGATACGCAGTATTTT - - TRBJ2-3 TRBV29-1
CASSPTGTYEQYF TGTGCCAGCAGCCCAACAGGTACCTACGAGCAGTACTTC - few TRBJ2-7 TRBV7-9